This T cell receptor beta chain was found in a study of CD4 and CD8 cells across lung adenocarcinoma regions (dated by TCRdb to between 2018 and 2020). With respect to the entire study: To look at intratumor heterogeneity in the T cell receptor repertoire, the study compared tumor centers against tumor margins.

CDR1 MNHEY and CDR2 SMNVEV were looked up in the germline V gene (reference sequence). The CDR3 runs 16 amino acids, cysteine and phenylalanine included. This entry keeps only the CDR3 DNA: 48 bases, framed from base 1. The library came from PCR. The run used a HiSeq X Ten. TCRdb handled the public reads itself, with Q25 trimming in fastp and clone calling in MiXCR, and kept productive beta chains. Rows merge per CDR3 protein into single entries with the most common DNA and genes. The sample data list about 20,000 distinct CDR3 sequences, and approximately 49% of these were observed just once. Roughly a quarter of the sample rests with the top ten. The donors were patients who had localized lung adenocarcinoma, which is a subtype of non-small cell lung cancer. Samples were obtained from the centers of localized lung adenocarcinomas. For TCR repertoire analysis, CD8+ T cells from tumor tissue were profiled apart from CD4+ T cells.

As regards this clonotype: Its antigen has not been determined. No much larger clonotype is one base removed from it; base qualities were not supplied.

This receptor was identified in a female donor with lung adenocarcinoma. The CD4 and CD8 labels of this study may be unreliable. This chain is built from TRBV27 and TRBJ2-1; 10 of the junction bases match TRBD1. Gene TRBJ2-7 matches the end of the DNA better, so the J call may be wrong. Sequencing used CD8+ T cells from the center of a lung tumor. The cell subset or site label here, explained by the study, means: tumor center region. The CDR3 protein: CASSGTRRTGGGEQYF. The DNA is as follows: TGTGCCAGCAGTGGGACGAGGAGGACAGGGGGTGGCGAGCAGTACTTC.